Each of the 18 T cell receptor beta chains below was sequenced from the same sample in a study of patients and donors after allogeneic stem cell transplantation. TCRdb itself ran the RT-PCR reads through MiXCR, one entry per CDR3 protein. The sample shows about 74,000 distinct CDR3 sequences, more than 20% of them seen only once. Specimen: blood, either unsorted or a sorted T cell fraction (not recorded which). The origin of the receptors is a human donor who was either an allogeneic HSCT recipient or a stem cell or donor lymphocyte infusion donor (not recorded which). It is not recorded whose cells these are; they may come from a transplant donor.

This clonotype is judged medium-sized (0.01 to 0.1%). The chain carries TRBV12-3 or TRBV12-4 and TRBJ1-3, with 7 bases aligning to TRBD1. The CDR3 sequence is 16 residues long. The V and J ends lost 2 bases and 3 bases, in that order; junction bases with no gene match: 7. The CDR3 protein is CASSLSRGYVGNTIYF. CDR3 nucleotides: TGTGCCAGCAGTTTAAGCAGGGGGTACGTTGGAAACACCATATATTTT.

The genes are TRBV7-9 and TRBJ2-7; weak D call: TRBD2 (6 bases). The CDR3 has 13 residues. V was pared by 2 bases and J by 7 bases, with 12 bases between. Germline CDR1 SEHNR, CDR2 FQNEAQ (reference sequence). Here the CDR3 DNA reads TGTGCCAGCAGCTTATATCTAGGAGGGGAGCAGTACTTC. Translation gives CASSLYLGGEQYF.

This chain joins TRBV11-3 and TRBJ2-1; D gene uncertain. The V gene's germline CDR1 is SGHNT and CDR2 YENEEA. The CDR3 spans 16 residues. V lost 5 bases and J 0 bases, leaving 14 bases between the germline ends. The CDR3 coding sequence is TGTGCCAGCAGCCTATCGACGGCTAGCTCCTACAATGAGCAGTTCTTC. Its translation is CASSLSTASSYNEQFF.

This chain connects TRBV6-6 to TRBJ1-1, with D uncertain. The germline V gene has CDR1 MNHNY and CDR2 SVGAGI (reference sequence). The V gene lost 0 bases and the J gene lost 0 bases, with 23 bases spanning the gap. This CDR3 has 20 residues. CDR3 in amino acids: CASSYSARVRVPYMNTEAFF. The CDR3 bases are TGTGCCAGCAGTTACTCCGCGCGGGTTCGGGTCCCATACATGAACACTGAAGCTTTCTTT.

This chain uses TRBV29-1 with TRBJ1-4, with D tentatively TRBD1 (5 bases). Germline values: CDR1 SQVTM, CDR2 ANQGSEA. Trimming shortened V by 3 bases and J by 7 bases, and 15 bases separated the two germline ends. The CDR3 has 14 amino acids. The CDR3 here is CSVDVRGTGEKLFF. The CDR3 nucleotides are TGCAGCGTTGATGTGAGGGGCACGGGTGAAAAACTGTTTTTT.

The chain couples TRBV21-1 to TRBJ2-3; TRBD2, the table's D call, was not compared with the DNA. TRBV21-1 is designated a pseudogene. The CDR3 consists of 12 residues. CDR3 nucleotides: TGTGCCAGCCCCTCAGGCACAGATACGCAGTATTTT. This encodes CASPSGTDTQYF.

This clonotype was recorded many times. The chain has TRBV4-3 and TRBJ1-2; D is possibly TRBD1 (6 bases). CDR3 length equals 16 residues. Trimming shortened V by 0 bases and J by 3 bases, and 14 bases separated the two germline ends. In germline, CDR1 is LGHNA, CDR2 YSLEER. The CDR3 bases are TGCGCCAGCAGCCAAGATTCCTTGAGACAGGACTATGGCTACACCTTC. Protein sequence: CASSQDSLRQDYGYTF.

This clonotype is a singleton in its sample. For the CDR3, the DNA is TGCGCCAGCAGCATTGGGACTGCCCTCTCTGGAAACACCATATATTTT. This translates into CASSIGTALSGNTIYF. The rearrangement uses TRBV5-1 and TRBJ1-3; D might be TRBD1 (5 bases). The CDR3 length is 16 residues. Trimming pared 4 bases from V and 0 bases from J, leaving 14 bases between. Germline V gene lookup returns CDR1 SGHRS and CDR2 YFSETQ.

The rearrangement joins TRBV12-5 to TRBJ2-1; 8 bases fit TRBD1. The CDR3 is made up of 17 amino acids. Germline CDR1 is LGHNT and CDR2 is FRNRAP. Losses at the gene ends were 4 bases for V and 4 bases for J; bases not matched to a gene: 12. The CDR3 nucleotides read TGTGCTAGTGGTTGGGCGGGGACAGGCAATAGGTACAATGAGCAGTTCTTC. Amino acid sequence: CASGWAGTGNRYNEQFF.

The chain is built from TRBV2 and TRBJ2-4; D uncertain. Germline-derived CDR1 and CDR2 are SNHLY and FYNNEI. The CDR3 spans 16 residues. Trimming left V 0 bases short and J 1 base short, with 10 bases between. In nucleotides, the CDR3 is TGTGCCAGCAGTGAAGCGCTTATTGGGGCCAAAAACATTCAGTACTTC. Its translation: CASSEALIGAKNIQYF.

This sequence joins TRBV9 and TRBJ1-2, with 7 bases fitting TRBD1. The length of the CDR3 is 14 residues. V was clipped by 0 bases and J by 6 bases; unmatched bases: 5. Germline V gives CDR1 SGDLS, CDR2 YYNGEE. The CDR3 loop reads CASSVGQGRDGYTF. The DNA for the CDR3 is TGTGCCAGCAGCGTAGGACAGGGTAGGGATGGCTACACCTTC.

In this sample, this clonotype turned up many times. This sequence joins TRBV7-6 and TRBJ2-1; 10 nucleotides align to TRBD2. CDR3 length: 19 residues. Losses at the gene ends were 0 bases for V and 6 bases for J; bases not matched to a gene: 14. Germline values: CDR1 SGHVS, CDR2 FNYEAQ. The CDR3 DNA sequence: TGTGCCAGCAGCTTAGCGCTAGCGGGAGATCTTAGCGGGGCCAATGAGCAGTTCTTC. It yields the protein CASSLALAGDLSGANEQFF.

The chain uses TRBV7-2 and TRBJ2-3, with a weak D call TRBD2 (6 bases). V lost 7 bases, J lost 4 bases, and 15 bases lay in between. CDR1 is SGHTA and CDR2 is FQGNSA in the germline V gene. The CDR3 covers 14 residues. The CDR3, as DNA: TGTGCCAGCAATAGCGGAAGGGGCGCAGATACGCAGTATTTT. This encodes CASNSGRGADTQYF.

This chain connects TRBV24-1 to TRBJ2-1; 8 nucleotides line up with TRBD1. J was trimmed by 4 bases and V by 3 bases; bases with no gene match: 7. The CDR3 extends over 16 amino acids. Germline lookup yields CDR1 KGHDR and CDR2 SFDVKD. The CDR3 region has the DNA TGTGCCACCAGTGATGGGACAGGTGCTTTATACAATGAGCAGTTCTTC. Protein: CATSDGTGALYNEQFF.

This clonotype was seen only a few times. The chain is built from TRBV5-1 and TRBJ2-1, with D hard to call. The CDR3 sequence is 14 residues long. Trimming removed 1 base at V and 8 bases at J, with 13 bases between. Germline V gene lookup returns CDR1 SGHRS and CDR2 YFSETQ. The CDR3 protein is CASSLLSSFHEQFF. CDR3 DNA sequence: TGCGCCAGCAGCTTGCTGAGCTCATTCCATGAGCAGTTCTTC.

This clonotype has just a few counts. V is TRBV6-5 and J is TRBJ2-7; a possible D gene is TRBD1 (6 bases). The V gene's germline CDR1 is MNHEY and CDR2 SVGAGI. The ends were cut back, 6 bases at V and 2 bases at J, with 17 bases in the middle. The CDR3 is 15 amino acids. The DNA of the CDR3 is TGTGCCAGCAGACCCACAGGGATTCACACCTACGAGCAGTACTTC. Protein sequence: CASRPTGIHTYEQYF.

The V gene is TRBV6-2 or TRBV6-3, the J gene TRBJ2-1; 10 bases are shared with TRBD2. The CDR3 runs to 12 residues. Germline values: CDR1 MNHEY, CDR2 SVGEGT. V lost 11 bases and J lost 7; bases outside the gene matches: 5. This chain's CDR3 is CASKREGNEQFF. DNA for the CDR3: TGTGCCTCCAAGCGGGAGGGGAATGAGCAGTTCTTC.

The chain recombines TRBV28 with TRBJ2-3; D gene uncertain. Trimming pared 3 bases from V and 1 base from J, leaving 17 bases between. The CDR3 extends over 17 amino acids. Germline CDR1 and CDR2: MDHEN and SYDVKM. The chain's CDR3 is CASSFFTGRARTDTQYF. CDR3 in DNA: TGTGCCAGCAGTTTTTTCACCGGAAGAGCTCGCACAGATACGCAGTATTTT.